This entry lists 9 T cell receptor beta chains sequenced from one sample in a study of T cells after yellow fever vaccination. TCRdb redid the calling of the 5' RACE reads with MiXCR, one entry per CDR3 protein. Of a few hundred thousand distinct CDR3 sequences in the sample, about 7.1% were seen once. Source: CD4+ T cells sorted from PBMCs, taken 15 days after the yellow fever booster vaccination. Every receptor here comes from a man aged 25-40 years who received the YFV17D yellow fever vaccine.

The CDR3 protein is CASSLAEAQETQYF. The CDR3 DNA sequence: TGTGCCAGCAGCTTAGCGGAAGCCCAGGAGACCCAGTACTTC. The J gene is TRBJ2-5, the V gene TRBV7-9; no clear D gene. The CDR3 length is 14 residues. Germline V CDR1 and CDR2: SEHNR, FQNEAQ (reference sequence). Trimming took 0 bases from V and 5 from J, leaving 10 bases between them.

This clonotype occurred many times. The chain recombines TRBV7-8 with TRBJ2-2; no clear D gene. The CDR3 loop spans 14 amino acids. Deletions cut 5 bases from V and 8 bases from J, with 15 bases between. Germline V gene data show CDR1 as SGHVS and CDR2 as FQNEAQ. The CDR3 loop reads CASSPVRVAGELFF. In nucleotides, the CDR3 is TGTGCCAGCAGCCCGGTCCGGGTCGCGGGGGAGCTGTTTTTT. The full variable domain, in which reference TRBV7-8 and TRBJ2-2 provide the parts outside the CDR3, is GAGVSQSPRYKVAKRGQDVALRCDPISGHVSLFWYQQALGQGPEFLTYFQNEAQLDKSGLPSDRFFAERPEGSVSTLKIQRTQQEDSAVYLCASSPVRVAGELFFGEGSRLTVL.

The chain is built from TRBV24-1 and TRBJ2-6, with 7 positions matching TRBD1. Per the germline V gene, CDR1 is KGHDR and CDR2 is SFDVKD. The length of the CDR3 is 16 residues. V lost 5 bases and J lost 1; bases outside the gene matches: 4. The CDR3 coding sequence is TGTGCCACCAGTGGGGACAGACTGTCTGGGGCCAACGTCCTGACTTTC. Translated: CATSGDRLSGANVLTF.

This clonotype came up many times. The junction departs from germline at one end; a sequencing error may be responsible. J is TRBJ2-5 and V is TRBV6-2 or TRBV6-3, with D perhaps matching TRBD1 (6 bases). CDR3 length: 11 residues. Germline lookup yields CDR1 MNHEY and CDR2 SVGEGT. This chain's CDR3 is CASSQGETQYF. The CDR3 DNA reads TGCGCCAGCAGCCAGGGGGAGACCCAGTACTTC.

This clonotype was counted a few times. This chain connects TRBV7-3 to TRBJ1-1; no definite D call. Trimming cost V 1 base and J 1 base, with 4 bases left between them. The CDR3 runs to 13 residues. Germline V lookup: CDR1 SGHTA, CDR2 FQGTGA. This CDR3 reads CASSLNSNTEAFF. CDR3 in DNA: TGTGCCAGCAGCTTAAATTCGAACACTGAAGCTTTCTTT.

V gene TRBV7-2 combines with J gene TRBJ2-7; D call uncertain. CDR3 length equals 12 residues. Germline assignment: CDR1 SGHTA and CDR2 FQGNSA. Trimming took off 5 bases at V and 6 bases at J, with 11 bases between the two ends. The chain's CDR3 is CASSVTLGEQYF. The CDR3 DNA follows: TGTGCCAGCAGCGTTACGCTCGGCGAGCAGTACTTC.

This clonotype showed up just a few times. The rearrangement joins TRBV29-1 to TRBJ1-2; the match to TRBD1 covers 9 bases. Germline CDR1 and CDR2: SQVTM and ANQGSEA. Trimming at V came to 3 bases and at J to 4 bases, leaving 15 bases not matched to a gene. This CDR3 is 17 amino acids long. The chain's CDR3 is CSVDTGQGRRTIYGYTF. CDR3 DNA: TGCAGCGTTGATACTGGACAGGGGCGTCGCACGATCTATGGCTACACCTTC.

The CDR3 reads CASSFRSDTGELFF. The CDR3 region has the DNA TGCGCCAGCAGCTTCCGCTCTGACACCGGGGAGCTGTTTTTT. The chain recombines TRBV5-1 with TRBJ2-2; the D is unclear. V lost 2 bases, J lost 3 bases, and 8 bases lay in between. CDR1 is SGHRS, CDR2 YFSETQ, per germline. This CDR3 comprises 14 residues.

This clonotype showed up just a few times. This chain uses TRBV20-1 with TRBJ2-7; D may correspond to TRBD1 or TRBD2 (7 bases each). In germline, CDR1 is DFQATT, CDR2 SNEGSKA (reference sequence). CDR3 size: 14 residues. The germline V and J ends were trimmed by 6 bases and 3 bases, with 18 bases remaining between them. CDR3 nucleotide sequence: TGCAGTGCGCAGGGGGGCGGGAGCTACTACGAGCAGTACTTC. It encodes CSAQGGGSYYEQYF.